These T cell receptor beta chains were read from a single sample in a study of CD8 T cells in Susac syndrome. TCRdb itself ran the immunoSEQ multiplex PCR reads through MiXCR, one entry per CDR3 protein. The table records about 250,000 distinct CDR3 sequences, over 85% of them present only once. The sample consisted of CD4+ T cells from PBMCs. These receptor sequences come from a human donor with multiple sclerosis. The CDR3 runs from the conserved cysteine through the conserved F or W. The D gene is left open where the match is weak. For some rows the clone size is stated as once, few or many, or as a class when expanded; others skip it.

V gene	clone size	J gene	D gene	CDR3 DNA	CDR3 protein
TRBV2	.	TRBJ2-6	.	TGTGCCAGCAGTGACTGGGTCTCTGGGGCCAACGTCCTGACTTTC	CASSDWVSGANVLTF
TRBV2	.	TRBJ2-5	.	TGTGCCAGCAGTGGGAACAGGGAAGAGACCCAGTACTTC	CASSGNREETQYF
TRBV7-9	once	TRBJ2-1	TRBD2	TGTGCCAGCGCGGGGGGCGGCTCCTACAATGAGCAGTTCTTC	CASAGGGSYNEQFF
TRBV9	once	TRBJ2-1	TRBD2	TGTGCCAGCAGCGTAGATAGCGGGAGCCCCTACAATGAGCAGTTCTTC	CASSVDSGSPYNEQFF
TRBV20-1	.	TRBJ1-1	.	TGCAGTGCTACTTACCCCGGACGGAGTGAAGCTTTCTTT	CSATYPGRSEAFF
TRBV6-2/TRBV6-3	.	TRBJ2-1	.	TGTGCCAGCAGCCCCCGGGACTTAACATACAATGAGCAGTTCTTC	CASSPRDLTYNEQFF
TRBV13	.	TRBJ1-2	.	TGTGCCAGCAGCACCGGGGGGGGATTGTTCTATGGCTACACCTTC	CASSTGGGLFYGYTF
TRBV29-1	.	TRBJ2-7	TRBD1	TGCAGCGGCGCGACAGGGCACGAGCAGTACTTC	CSGATGHEQYF
TRBV13	.	TRBJ1-1	.	TGTGCCAGCAGCTTTTCGCTCAGGGGCACTGAAGCTTTCTTT	CASSFSLRGTEAFF
TRBV20-1	.	TRBJ2-3	.	TGCAGTGCGACAAGGGGAGCTGATAGCACAGATACGCAGTATTTT	CSATRGADSTDTQYF
TRBV29-1	.	TRBJ2-2	.	TGCAGCGTTTCTAAGGGTAGGGAGCTGTTTTTT	CSVSKGRELFF
TRBV27	.	TRBJ1-2	.	TGTGCCAGCAGTCCCCTCAAGGAAATGGGCTACACCTTC	CASSPLKEMGYTF
TRBV30	.	TRBJ2-3	TRBD2	TGTGCCTGGAGTCCAGGGACTAGCGGGAGTTATGCAGATACGCAGTATTTT	CAWSPGTSGSYADTQYF
TRBV3-1	.	TRBJ1-6	TRBD1	TGTGCCAGCAGCCAAGCGGACAGGACAGGGTTCTCACCCCTCCACTTT	CASSQADRTGFSPLHF
TRBV5-1	.	TRBJ1-1	TRBD1	TGCGCCAGCAACCTGGGACAGACGAACACTGAAGCTTTCTTT	CASNLGQTNTEAFF
TRBV6-5	.	TRBJ2-2	TRBD2	TGTGCCAGCAGTTACGGCGGGGGGGCCGCCGGGGAGCTGTTTTTT	CASSYGGGAAGELFF
TRBV6-5	.	TRBJ2-3	TRBD2	TGTGCCAGCAGCTTCTCACCCACCGGCGGGGGGCGGACAGATACGCAGTATTTT	CASSFSPTGGGRTDTQYF
TRBV5-6	.	TRBJ2-1	.	TGTGCCAGCAACCAAGTGGGGGGCGGAGAGCAGTTCTTC	CASNQVGGGEQFF
TRBV5-6	.	TRBJ2-5	TRBD2	TGTGCCAGCAGCTTATCGGGACTAGGGCAAGAGACCCAGTACTTC	CASSLSGLGQETQYF
TRBV11-2	.	TRBJ1-2	.	TGTGCCAGCAGCTTCCGAGACTCGGGCGGCTACACCTTC	CASSFRDSGGYTF
TRBV7-7	.	TRBJ2-5	TRBD2	TGTGCCAGCAGCACGGGACTAGCGGGGGCGCAAGAGACCCAGTACTTC	CASSTGLAGAQETQYF
TRBV30	.	TRBJ2-3	.	TGTGCCTGGAGTGTATCCCGAGGGGATACGCAGTATTTT	CAWSVSRGDTQYF
TRBV19	.	TRBJ1-1	TRBD1	TGTGCCAGTAGTAAGTACCGGGACAGCACTGAAGCTTTCTTT	CASSKYRDSTEAFF
TRBV10-3	.	TRBJ2-7	TRBD2	TGTGCCAGTCAAATCAGGGAGGGCGCCTACGAGCAGTACTTC	CASQIREGAYEQYF
TRBV29-1	.	TRBJ2-1	TRBD2	TGCGCGGGGGGGCCCTCCCTATACAATGAGCAGTTCTTC	CAGGPSLYNEQFF
TRBV30	.	TRBJ1-1	.	TGTGCCTGGAGTGGGGAGGGAGGCTTCTCCACTGAAGCTTTCTTT	CAWSGEGGFSTEAFF
TRBV20-1	.	TRBJ2-1	TRBD2	TGCAGTGCTAGCCATGGACTAGCCGGGGAGCAGTTCTTC	CSASHGLAGEQFF
TRBV15	.	TRBJ2-7	TRBD1	TGTGCCACCAGCAGAGCGGACAGGGTAGTAAACGAGCAGTACTTC	CATSRADRVVNEQYF
TRBV13	.	TRBJ1-6	.	TGTGCCAGCAGCTTATTGTCCACCCCAGCCCATAATTCACCCCTCCACTTT	CASSLLSTPAHNSPLHF
TRBV7-9	.	TRBJ2-3	TRBD2	TGTGCCAGCAGCCCAACTAGCGGGAGGGCCGCTAGCACAGATACGCAGTATTTT	CASSPTSGRAASTDTQYF
TRBV28	.	TRBJ2-3	.	TGTGCCAGCAGTAAGGCAGGGAGCACAGATACGCAGTATTTT	CASSKAGSTDTQYF
TRBV2	.	TRBJ2-1	TRBD2	TGTGCCAGCAGAGGACACGGACTAGACAGTTACAATGAGCAGTTCTTC	CASRGHGLDSYNEQFF
TRBV6-1	.	TRBJ2-2	TRBD2	TGTGCCAGCAACCCCGGGGGGACCCGGGCCACCGGGGAGCTGTTTTTT	CASNPGGTRATGELFF
TRBV20-1	once	TRBJ2-5	.	TGCAGTGCGGGACTTCGAGAGACCCAGTACTTC	CSAGLRETQYF
TRBV5-4	.	TRBJ2-3	.	TGTGCCAGCAGCTTGGCTGGGGTTGTACCAGATACGCAGTATTTT	CASSLAGVVPDTQYF
TRBV18	.	TRBJ1-5	.	TGTGCCAGCTCACCTCTGGGGGCCAATCAGCCCCAGCATTTT	CASSPLGANQPQHF
TRBV9	.	TRBJ2-3	.	TGTGCCAGCATCCGACTCAGCACAGATACGCAGTATTTT	CASIRLSTDTQYF
TRBV2	.	TRBJ1-2	.	TGTGCCAGCAGTGAAGCGCTACTCATGTATGGCTACACCTTC	CASSEALLMYGYTF
TRBV6-1	.	TRBJ2-5	.	TGTGCCAGCAGTGTTGAGTTTCCAGCAGAGACCCAGTACTTC	CASSVEFPAETQYF
TRBV4-1	.	TRBJ2-3	.	TGCGCCAGCAGCCAGCCGGGGCGAGAAGCTGGGGATACGCAGTATTTT	CASSQPGREAGDTQYF
TRBV5-1	.	TRBJ2-1	.	TGCGCCAGCAGCTTGGTTGGGCAGCGGAGCTCCTACAATGAGCAGTTCTTC	CASSLVGQRSSYNEQFF
TRBV27	.	TRBJ2-5	TRBD1	TGTGCCAGCAGTCTCGGGACAGGGTCGAAGACCCAGTACTTC	CASSLGTGSKTQYF
TRBV6-2/TRBV6-3	.	TRBJ2-1	.	TGTGCCAGCACCCGGGGGACCTCCTACAATGAGCAGTTCTTC	CASTRGTSYNEQFF
TRBV20-1	.	TRBJ2-2	.	TGCAGTGCTAGAGACGGGCACAGGGTGAACACCGGGGAGCTGTTTTTT	CSARDGHRVNTGELFF
TRBV2	.	TRBJ2-1	.	TGTGCCAGCAGTTCCGGGACCCGCTCCTACAATGAGCAGTTCTTC	CASSSGTRSYNEQFF
TRBV5-4	.	TRBJ2-1	TRBD1	TGTGCCAGCAGCCATACAGGGGACGCCTACAATGAGCAGTTCTTC	CASSHTGDAYNEQFF
TRBV19	once	TRBJ2-1	.	TGTGCCAGTAGTACCCGGGCCACTAATGAGCAGTTCTTC	CASSTRATNEQFF
TRBV6-1	.	TRBJ2-5	TRBD1	TGTGCCAGCAGTCCGGACAGGACGACCGAGTACTTC	CASSPDRTTEYF
TRBV3-1	.	TRBJ1-2	.	TGTGCCAGCAGCCAAGCTAACCCTTATGGCTACACCTTC	CASSQANPYGYTF
TRBV7-9	.	TRBJ1-2	TRBD1	TGTGCCAGCAGCTATCGACCGGCGGACAGGGTTAACTATGGCTACACCTTC	CASSYRPADRVNYGYTF
TRBV30	.	TRBJ1-4	TRBD1	TGTGCCTGGAGGGCGACAGGGGGCTCTTTCTCTAATGAAAAACTGTTTTTT	CAWRATGGSFSNEKLFF
TRBV5-1	.	TRBJ2-3	.	TGTGCCAGCTCCCCCTCTAGCACAGATACGCAGTATTTT	CASSPSSTDTQYF
TRBV29-1	.	TRBJ1-5	.	TGCAGCGTTGGGATCGACAGTAATCAGCCCCAGCATTTT	CSVGIDSNQPQHF
TRBV5-1	.	TRBJ2-2	.	TGCGCCAGCAGCTTGGCCGAATTACCCGGGGAGCTGTTTTTT	CASSLAELPGELFF
TRBV20-1	once	TRBJ2-5	.	TGCAGTGCTTTACCCCCGTGGACCGTACAAGAGACCCAGTACTTC	CSALPPWTVQETQYF
TRBV20-1	.	TRBJ2-2	TRBD2	TGCAGTGCTAGGGCTAGCGGGGGGGCCCTCCATCCCGGGGAGCTGTTTTTT	CSARASGGALHPGELFF
TRBV20-1	.	TRBJ1-3	TRBD1	TGCAGTGCTAGTAAACAGGGGGCTGGAAACACCATATATTTT	CSASKQGAGNTIYF
TRBV6-5	.	TRBJ2-7	TRBD2	TGTGCCAGCAGTTTGCGGGGGGCCGGCTACGAGCAGTACTTC	CASSLRGAGYEQYF
TRBV2	.	TRBJ1-1	.	TGTGCCAGCAGTGAAGGGACAACAAGGAACACTGAAGCTTTCTTT	CASSEGTTRNTEAFF